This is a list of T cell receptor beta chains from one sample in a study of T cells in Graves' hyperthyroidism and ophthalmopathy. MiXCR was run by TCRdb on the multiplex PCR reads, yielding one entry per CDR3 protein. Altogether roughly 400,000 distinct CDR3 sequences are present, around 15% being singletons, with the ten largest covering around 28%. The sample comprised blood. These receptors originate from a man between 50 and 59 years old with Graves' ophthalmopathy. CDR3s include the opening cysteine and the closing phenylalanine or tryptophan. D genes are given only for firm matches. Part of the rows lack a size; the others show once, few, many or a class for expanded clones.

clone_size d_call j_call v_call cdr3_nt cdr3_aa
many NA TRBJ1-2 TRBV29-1 TGCAGCGTTGAAGAGATTGGCGAGGACCAGTATGGCTACACCTTC CSVEEIGEDQYGYTF
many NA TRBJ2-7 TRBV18 TGTGCCAGCTCACCAACACCCAACTACGAGCAGTACTTC CASSPTPNYEQYF
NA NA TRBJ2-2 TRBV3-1 TGTGCCAGCAGCATCGTAGCCGGGGAGCTGTTTTTT CASSIVAGELFF
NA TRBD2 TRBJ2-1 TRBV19 TGTGCCAGTAGTATAACCAAGACTAGCGGGAGCTACTACAATGAGCAGTTCTTC CASSITKTSGSYYNEQFF
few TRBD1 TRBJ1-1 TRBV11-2 TGTGCCAGCAGCTTAGTGGTTAGGGGGCTCATGAACACTGAAGCTTTCTTT CASSLVVRGLMNTEAFF
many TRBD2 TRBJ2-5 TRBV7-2 TGTGCCAGCAGCTTAGTGTTGGGCGGGAGGACAGAGACCCAGTACTTC CASSLVLGGRTETQYF
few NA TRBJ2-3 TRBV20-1 TGCAGTGCTAGACCTACTAGCCACACAGATACGCAGTATTTT CSARPTSHTDTQYF
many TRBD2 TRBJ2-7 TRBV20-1 TGCAGTGCTAAAGCAAGCCTAGCGGGCTACGAGCAGTACTTC CSAKASLAGYEQYF
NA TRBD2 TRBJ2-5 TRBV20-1 TGCAGTGCTGGACTAGCGGGAGGGCCAGGCCCCAGGGGCCAGACCCAGTACTTC CSAGLAGGPGPRGQTQYF
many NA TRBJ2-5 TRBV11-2 TGTGCCAGCAGCTTAGTTCCGACAGCACGAGTGTTAGAGACCCAGTACTTC CASSLVPTARVLETQYF
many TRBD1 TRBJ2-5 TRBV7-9 TGTGCCAGCAGCCGGACAGGGGTAGAGACCCAGTACTTC CASSRTGVETQYF
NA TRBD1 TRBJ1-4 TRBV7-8 TGTGCCAGCAGCCAAGAACGGACAGGGGCTGTTCTGTTTTTT CASSQERTGAVLFF
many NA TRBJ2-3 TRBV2 TGTGCCAGCATTTGGTCAGATACGCAGTATTTT CASIWSDTQYF